These 20 T cell receptor beta chains came from one sample sequenced in a study of tumor-infiltrating lymphocytes in glioblastoma multiforme. TCRB libraries came from RNA via three nested multiplex PCR rounds. One entry per CDR3 protein results from TCRdb running MiXCR on the multiplex PCR reads. Of about 32,000 distinct CDR3 sequences in the sample, under 70% are singletons; the top ten hold approximately 33%. Sequenced: brain tumor tissue. The source of these receptors is a male donor with glioblastoma.

Of note for this clonotype: This sequence may be a read error, since a much larger clone differs from it by one base. The chain has TRBV7-9 and TRBJ2-2, with 8 bases lining up with TRBD2. In germline, CDR1 is SEHNR, CDR2 FQNEAQ (reference sequence). This CDR3 comprises 18 residues. CDR3 amino acids: CASSPPPTSGPRAGEMFF. The DNA for the CDR3 is TGTGCCAGCAGCCCACCCCCTACTAGCGGCCCTCGGGCCGGGGAGATGTTTTTT.

This clonotype was recorded only once. A much larger clonotype is one base distant, so this may be a read error. The genes are TRBV28 and TRBJ2-7; D is ambiguous. The CDR3 is 12 residues long. Germline V gene data show CDR1 as MDHEN and CDR2 as SYDVKM. CDR3 in amino acids: CVSSSGFYEQYF. The CDR3 DNA is TGTGTCAGCAGTTCTGGTTTCTACGAGCAGTACTTC. Together with reference TRBV28 and TRBJ2-7, the CDR3 gives the full variable domain: DVKVTQSSRYLVKRTGEKVFLECVQDMDHENMFWYRQDPGLGLRLIYFSYDVKMKEKGDIPEGYSVSREKKERFSLILESASTNQTSMYLCVSSSGFYEQYFGPGTRLTVT.

This clonotype is labeled as medium-sized. V and J are TRBV20-1 and TRBJ1-2, with D possibly being TRBD1 (6 bases). The germline V gene has CDR1 DFQATT and CDR2 SNEGSKA (reference sequence). The length of the CDR3 is 15 residues. V was shortened by 2 bases and J by 0 bases, with 13 bases between the two germline ends. CDR3 residues: CSARLGGSTNYGYTF. CDR3 bases: TGCAGTGCTAGACTGGGGGGCTCAACTAACTATGGCTACACCTTC.

A remark on this clonotype: Germline is not matched at one junction end, which may reflect a read error. The rearrangement links TRBV29-1 to TRBJ1-2; unclear D gene. The CDR3 consists of 11 residues. Germline loops: CDR1 SQVTM, CDR2 ANQGSEA. In nucleotides, the CDR3 is TGCAGCATTGAGGTCCATTATGGCTACATCTTC. This sequence encodes CSIEVHYGYIF.

Concerning this clonotype itself: In this CDR3 the conserved last residue, phenylalanine or tryptophan, is missing, so a read error is likely. The chain carries TRBV5-1 and TRBJ2-3; D gene unclear. Germline V gene data show CDR1 as SGHRS and CDR2 as YFSETQ. CDR3 length: 12 amino acids. CDR3 in DNA: TGCGCCAGCAGCCGGGCCTCAGATACCCAGTATTTG. Encoded protein: CASSRASDTQYL.

This clonotype was seen only once. The chain recombines TRBV20-1 with TRBJ1-2; the D gene is possibly TRBD1 (5 bases). V was shortened by 7 bases and J by 12 bases, with 18 bases between the two germline ends. This CDR3 is 11 amino acids long. The germline V gene encodes CDR1 DFQATT and CDR2 SNEGSKA (reference sequence). Here the CDR3 DNA reads TGCAGTGGAGGAGGGACTCGAGGCCACACCTTC. Translation gives CSGGGTRGHTF.

By share of the sample, this clonotype is medium-sized. The chain has TRBV29-1 and TRBJ2-7; TRBD1 matches 7 bases. CDR3 length: 13 residues. With V trimmed by 4 bases and J by 3 bases, 6 bases remained unmatched. Germline V lookup: CDR1 SQVTM, CDR2 ANQGSEA. The CDR3 DNA sequence: TGCAGCGTTGTTTGGGACAGAGACTACGAGCAGTACTTC. This translates into CSVVWDRDYEQYF.

This clonotype has ten or more counts. The chain is built from TRBV30 and TRBJ2-4; 8 bases map to TRBD1. J was trimmed by 7 bases and V by 4 bases; bases with no gene match: 3. The CDR3 contains 12 residues. Per the germline V gene, CDR1 is GTSNPN and CDR2 is SVGIG (reference sequence). The CDR3 loop is CAWKYRGNIQYF. CDR3 coding DNA: TGTGCCTGGAAGTACAGGGGGAACATTCAGTACTTC.

About this clonotype itself: A much larger clone lies one base from this, so it may be a read error. The chain links TRBV28 to TRBJ1-3; D not certain. This CDR3 spans 16 amino acids. Germline V gives CDR1 MDHEN, CDR2 SYDVKM. Here the CDR3 reads CANSFGGSESGNTIYF. In DNA, the CDR3 is TGTGCCAACAGTTTTGGAGGGAGTGAATCTGGAAACACCATATATTTT.

The table lists this clonotype with a count of one. Since a much larger clone is just one base distant, this may be a read error. The chain recombines TRBV5-1 with TRBJ1-4; D call uncertain. This CDR3 comprises 14 residues. Germline values: CDR1 SGHRS, CDR2 YFSETQ. The CDR3 here is CVSSLKGRNEKLFF. In DNA, the CDR3 is TGCGTCAGCAGCTTGAAGGGTAGGAATGAAAAACTGTTTTTT.

This clonotype was seen only a few times. The chain has TRBV4-1 and TRBJ2-5; D is ambiguous. CDR3 length equals 13 residues. Trimming shortened V by 4 bases and J by 10 bases, and 16 bases separated the two germline ends. The germline V gene has CDR1 MGHRA and CDR2 YSYEKL. CDR3 loop: CASSRIHSLDQYF. In DNA form, the CDR3 reads TGCGCCAGCAGCCGAATACATAGTCTGGACCAGTACTTC.

Turning to this clonotype: Germline and junction disagree at one end, which may indicate a read error. The chain employs TRBV11-3 and TRBJ2-2; the D gene is possibly TRBD2 (7 bases). This CDR3 spans 13 amino acids. Germline CDR1 is SGHNT and CDR2 is YENEEA. CDR3 sequence (DNA): TGTGCCAGGTCCCGGGGGGACACCGGGGGGCTATCTTTT. Translated: CARSRGDTGGLSF.

The count of this clonotype is one. This may be a read error, as it is one base from a much larger clone. This chain joins TRBV5-1 and TRBJ1-1; D is unresolved. V dropped 0 bases and J dropped 6 bases, with 6 bases sitting between them. Germline values: CDR1 SGHRS, CDR2 YFSETQ. This CDR3 is built from 12 residues. This chain's CDR3 is CASSLDGAEAFF. The CDR3 DNA is TGCGCCAGCAGCTTGGATGGGGCTGAAGCTTTCTTT.

About this clonotype itself: A much larger clone lies a single base off, so this may be a read error. The J gene is TRBJ1-2, the V gene TRBV30, with D hard to call. The germline gives CDR1 GTSNPN, CDR2 SVGIG (reference sequence). This CDR3 has 11 amino acids. The CDR3 nucleotides read TGTGCCTGGAGTAAGAGCTATGGCTACGCCTTC. Translated, it gives CAWSKSYGYAF.

As regards this clonotype: At one boundary the junction diverges from the germline segment, which might be a read error. The chain uses TRBV12-3 or TRBV12-4 and TRBJ1-4, with D uncertain. The CDR3 consists of 14 residues. CDR3 loop: CVSSPFDLGEKLFF. CDR3 nucleotides: TGTGTCAGCAGTCCCTTCGACTTAGGGGAAAAACTGTTTTTT.

Comment on this clonotype: Mismatch with germline at one junction end may stem from a read error. V gene TRBV12-3 or TRBV12-4 combines with J gene TRBJ2-1, with 7 positions matching TRBD2. The CDR3 has 13 amino acids. This chain's CDR3 is CANSLLGGSEQFF. The CDR3 DNA reads as TGTGCCAACAGTTTACTCGGGGGGAGTGAGCAGTTCTTC.

This clonotype occurred many times. V usage is TRBV20-1 and J usage is TRBJ2-3; 9 nucleotides line up with TRBD2. V lost 3 bases, J lost 3 bases, and 7 bases stayed unmatched. CDR1 DFQATT and CDR2 SNEGSKA come from the germline V gene (reference sequence). The CDR3 runs to 15 residues. The CDR3 DNA reads as TGCAGTGCTAGGGATTTAGCGGGAGCGACAGATACGCAGTATTTT. Translated: CSARDLAGATDTQYF.

There are many counts of this clonotype. The chain joins TRBV10-2 to TRBJ1-5; TRBD1 is a possible D gene (6 bases). The CDR3 extends over 14 amino acids. Germline V lookup: CDR1 WSHSY, CDR2 SAAADI. V was pared by 0 bases and J by 9 bases, with 12 bases between. This chain's CDR3 is CASSESRGGRPQHF. CDR3 nucleotides: TGCGCCAGCAGTGAGTCGAGGGGGGGTCGGCCCCAGCATTTT.

The CDR3 region has the DNA TGTGTCACTAGTGAAGGTCTAGTAGCGGGAGATGAGCAGTTCTTC. Its translation is CVTSEGLVAGDEQFF. The V and J genes are TRBV24-1 and TRBJ2-1, with 9 bases matching TRBD2. Germline V gene lookup returns CDR1 KGHDR and CDR2 SFDVKD. The CDR3 consists of 15 residues.

A word on this clonotype: Because it lacks the conserved phenylalanine or tryptophan at the end, this CDR3 is likely a read error. The chain recombines TRBV20-1 with TRBJ2-1, with 7 bases lining up with TRBD2. The germline CDR1 and CDR2 sequences are DFQATT and SNEGSKA (reference sequence). There are 13 residues in the CDR3. The V and J ends lost 1 base and 9 bases, in that order; junction bases with no gene match: 6. Written as DNA, the CDR3 is TGCAGTGCTAGAGGACTAGCCATTACTGAGCAGTTCTAC. Translated, it gives CSARGLAITEQFY.